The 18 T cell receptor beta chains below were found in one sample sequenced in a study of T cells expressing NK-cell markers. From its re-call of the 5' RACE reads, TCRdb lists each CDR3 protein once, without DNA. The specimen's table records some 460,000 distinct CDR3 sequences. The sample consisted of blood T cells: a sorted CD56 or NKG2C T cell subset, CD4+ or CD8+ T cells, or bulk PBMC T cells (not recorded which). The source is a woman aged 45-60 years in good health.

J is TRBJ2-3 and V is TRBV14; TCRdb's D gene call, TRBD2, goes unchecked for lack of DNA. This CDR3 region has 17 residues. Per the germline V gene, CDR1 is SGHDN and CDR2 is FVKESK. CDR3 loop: CASSQERRGFVTDTQYF.

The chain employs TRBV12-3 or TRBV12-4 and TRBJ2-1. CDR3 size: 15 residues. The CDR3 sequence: CATAVDSMIYNEQFF.

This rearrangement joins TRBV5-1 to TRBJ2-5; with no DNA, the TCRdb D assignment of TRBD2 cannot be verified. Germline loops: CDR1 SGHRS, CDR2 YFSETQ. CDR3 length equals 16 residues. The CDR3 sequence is CASSLNPAGVRETQYF.

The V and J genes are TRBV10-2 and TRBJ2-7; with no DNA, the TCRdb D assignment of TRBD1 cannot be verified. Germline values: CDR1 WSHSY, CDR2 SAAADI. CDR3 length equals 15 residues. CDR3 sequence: CASTNLQRQSNEQYF.

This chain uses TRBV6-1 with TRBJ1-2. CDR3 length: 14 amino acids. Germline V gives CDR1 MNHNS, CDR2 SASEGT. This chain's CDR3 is CASSEMTSNYGYTF.

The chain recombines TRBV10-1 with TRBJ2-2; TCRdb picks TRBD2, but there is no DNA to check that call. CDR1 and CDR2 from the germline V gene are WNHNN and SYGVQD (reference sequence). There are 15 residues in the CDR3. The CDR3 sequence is CASSERTSGTGELFF.

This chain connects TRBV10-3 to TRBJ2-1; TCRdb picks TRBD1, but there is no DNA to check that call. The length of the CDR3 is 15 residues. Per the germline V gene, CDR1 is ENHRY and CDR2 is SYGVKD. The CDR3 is CAIRLTEFLGDEQFF.

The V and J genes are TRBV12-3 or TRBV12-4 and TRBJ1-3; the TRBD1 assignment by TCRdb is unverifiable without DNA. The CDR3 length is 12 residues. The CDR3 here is CASSSVGQVRYF.

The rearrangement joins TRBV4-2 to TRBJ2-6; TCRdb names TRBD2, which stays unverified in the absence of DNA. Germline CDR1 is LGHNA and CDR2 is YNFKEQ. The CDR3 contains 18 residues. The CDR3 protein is CASSQEVASPSGANVLTF.

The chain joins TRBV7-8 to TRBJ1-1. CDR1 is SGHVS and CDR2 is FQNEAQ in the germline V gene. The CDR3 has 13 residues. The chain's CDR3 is CASSRVRSLEAFF.

CDR3 loop: CASSPPPGRGSYNEQFF. The rearrangement joins TRBV7-9 to TRBJ2-1; with no DNA, the TCRdb D assignment of TRBD1 cannot be verified. The length of the CDR3 is 17 residues. Germline values: CDR1 SEHNR, CDR2 FQNEAQ (reference sequence).

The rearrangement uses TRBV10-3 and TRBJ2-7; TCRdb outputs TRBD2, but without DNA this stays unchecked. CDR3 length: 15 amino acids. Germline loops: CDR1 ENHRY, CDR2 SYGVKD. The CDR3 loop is CAISETSNGRSEQYF.

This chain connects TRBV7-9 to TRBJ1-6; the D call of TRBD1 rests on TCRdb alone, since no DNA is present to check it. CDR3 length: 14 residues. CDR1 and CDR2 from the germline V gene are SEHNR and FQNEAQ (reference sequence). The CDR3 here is CASSSQGAGSPLHF.

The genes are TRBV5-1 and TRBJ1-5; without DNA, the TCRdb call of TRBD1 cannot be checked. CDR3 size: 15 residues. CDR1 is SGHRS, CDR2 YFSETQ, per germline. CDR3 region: CASSLDGGGNQPQHF.

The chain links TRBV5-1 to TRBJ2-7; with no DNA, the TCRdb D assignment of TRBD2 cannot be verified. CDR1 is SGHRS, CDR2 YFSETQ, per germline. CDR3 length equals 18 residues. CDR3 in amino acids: CASSFHSGRAISGYEQYF.

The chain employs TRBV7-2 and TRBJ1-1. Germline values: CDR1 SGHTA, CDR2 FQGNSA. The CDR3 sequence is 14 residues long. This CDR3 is CASSPLAGVTEAFF. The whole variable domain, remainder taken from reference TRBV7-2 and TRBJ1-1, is GAGVSQSPSNKVTEKGKDVELRCDPISGHTALYWYRQSLGQGLEFLIYFQGNSAPDKSGLPSDRFSAERTGGSVSTLTIQRTQQEDSAVYLCASSPLAGVTEAFFGQGTRLTVV.

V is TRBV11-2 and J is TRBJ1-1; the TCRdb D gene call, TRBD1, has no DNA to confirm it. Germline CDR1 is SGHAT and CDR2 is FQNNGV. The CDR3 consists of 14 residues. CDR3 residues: CASSSNRGRPEAFF.

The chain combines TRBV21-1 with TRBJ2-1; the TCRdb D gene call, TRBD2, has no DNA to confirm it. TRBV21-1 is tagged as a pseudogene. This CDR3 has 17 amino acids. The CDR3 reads CASRPTGGLSSYNEQFF.